This T cell receptor (beta chain) was retrieved from a study of T cells after yellow fever vaccination. Across the study: Fractions containing few cells were prepared with SMART-Seq v4 Ultra Low Input. Study-wide points: Post-booster repertoires contained most primary-vaccination clones again (about 96% CD4, about 90% CD8).

As regards this clonotype: Its matching antigen is unknown.

One entry per CDR3 protein, called by TCRdb with MiXCR from the 5' RACE reads. The data show roughly 300,000 distinct CDR3 sequences, roughly 7.5% seen once. The sequence was obtained from a man aged 18 to 35 who received the YFV17D yellow fever vaccine. The sample consisted of PBMCs, taken 45 days after the first yellow fever vaccination.

CDR3 loop: CASSYSRGGRAQHF. CDR3 DNA: TGTGCCAGCAGTTACTCGAGGGGGGGGCGGGCCCAGCATTTT. The V call is TRBV6-5, the J call TRBJ1-5; possible D gene TRBD1, 6 bases. Germline CDR1 reads MNHEY; CDR2 reads SVGAGI. The CDR3 covers 14 residues. Trimming removed 0 bases from V and 11 bases from J, with 14 bases in between.